This TCR beta chain was recorded in a study of T-cell memory formation after mild COVID-19. Findings and limits, study-wide: Contracting CD4+ clones lay largely in CM and EM, with CD8+ ones residing in EMRA. Contracting clones, day 15 to 85, had balanced CD4/CD8, and later expanders favored CD4+.

This clonotype has just a few counts. Its specificity is unknown. The CDR3 contains 13 residues. Germline CDR1 reads SEHNR; CDR2 reads FQNEAQ (reference sequence). Trimming removed 0 bases from V and 9 bases from J, with 11 bases in between. A 5'RACE reaction primed in the constant segment made cDNA libraries of TCR alpha and TCR beta, and these carried sample barcodes and UMIs. Using its own MiXCR run on the 5' RACE reads, TCRdb lists one record per CDR3 protein. The data hold 350,000 to 450,000 distinct CDR3 sequences, with 20% observed a single time. The sample was PBMCs or a T cell subset sorted from them (not recorded which). The chain links TRBV7-9 to TRBJ1-2; D remains ambiguous. This clonotype originated in an adult woman who had mild COVID-19 (a few samples of this study predate the infection). Cell type and time point are not known. The CDR3 nucleotides are TGTGCCAGCAGCTTAGCGGAGGACGGGAGCTACACCTTC. Amino acid sequence: CASSLAEDGSYTF.